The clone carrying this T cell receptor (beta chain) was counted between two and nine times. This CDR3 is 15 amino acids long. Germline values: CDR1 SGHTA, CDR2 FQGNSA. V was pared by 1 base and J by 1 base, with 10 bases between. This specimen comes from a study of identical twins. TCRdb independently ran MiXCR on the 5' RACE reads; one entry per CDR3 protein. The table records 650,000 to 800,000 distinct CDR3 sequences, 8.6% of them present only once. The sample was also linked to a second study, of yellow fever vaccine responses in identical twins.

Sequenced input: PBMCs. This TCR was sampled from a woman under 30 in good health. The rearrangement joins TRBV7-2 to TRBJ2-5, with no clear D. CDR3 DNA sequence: TGTGCCAGCAGCTTAGGACGTAACAGCCAAGAGACCCAGTACTTC. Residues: CASSLGRNSQETQYF.